Presented here are 18 T cell receptor beta chains from one specimen sequenced in a study of blood T cells in healthy people across ages. A J-beta primer mix and a sample-barcoded 5' primer were used in a second PCR of about 7 to 12 cycles. TCRdb reanalysed the 5' RACE reads using MiXCR and keeps one entry per CDR3 protein. The sample yields about 1.6 million distinct CDR3 sequences, about 35% seen once. The source material was blood. These receptor sequences come from a woman aged 25-40 years in good health.

The rearrangement joins TRBV5-8 to TRBJ2-1; 8 nucleotides match TRBD2. V lost 3 bases and J lost 4; bases outside the gene matches: 18. Looked up from germline, CDR1 is SGHTS and CDR2 is YDEGEE. This CDR3 is 19 amino acids long. This CDR3 reads CASSSTVGGRTQLYNEQFF. CDR3 bases: TGTGCCAGCAGCTCCACGGTGGGCGGGAGGACCCAGCTATACAATGAGCAGTTCTTC.

Remarks on this clonotype: The junction departs from the called germline gene at one end, perhaps through a read error. The chain employs TRBV20-1 and TRBJ2-3; TRBD2 aligns across 8 bases. The CDR3 runs 15 residues. Per the germline V gene, CDR1 is DFQATT and CDR2 is SNEGSKA (reference sequence). The CDR3 coding sequence is TGCAGTGCTAGTCCCCGGGAGGGCTACACAGATACGCGGTATTTT. Protein: CSASPREGYTDTRYF.

J is TRBJ2-5 and V is TRBV7-9; D is perhaps TRBD2 (5 bases). The CDR3 consists of 15 residues. The V gene lost 5 bases and the J gene lost 5 bases, with 18 bases spanning the gap. Germline values: CDR1 SEHNR, CDR2 FQNEAQ (reference sequence). The CDR3 here is CASSPWLGGEETQYF. DNA of the CDR3: TGTGCCAGCAGCCCTTGGTTGGGTGGGGAGGAGACCCAGTACTTC. Combining the CDR3 with reference TRBV7-9 and TRBJ2-5 gives the whole variable domain DTGVSQNPRHKITKRGQNVTFRCDPISEHNRLYWYRQTLGQGPEFLTYFQNEAQLEKSRLLSDRFSAERPKGSFSTLEIQRTEQGDSAMYLCASSPWLGGEETQYFGPGTRLLVL.

The chain recombines TRBV12-3 or TRBV12-4 with TRBJ2-1, with D unresolved. V lost 6 bases and J lost 8, with 20 bases in between. The CDR3 covers 15 residues. The CDR3 nucleotides are TGTGCCAGCAGCCGCGTCGGGCCAGGTGGACATGAGCAGTTCTTC. It is translated as CASSRVGPGGHEQFF.

This chain links TRBV7-9 with TRBJ1-2; no firm D call. CDR1 is SEHNR, CDR2 FQNEAQ, per germline (reference sequence). The V end lost 8 bases, the J end lost 5 bases, and 15 bases lay between the germline ends. This CDR3 has 13 amino acids. The CDR3 DNA is TGTGCCAGCGGGTACGGGTCTGGATATGGCTACACCTTC. It specifies CASGYGSGYGYTF.

In this sample, this clonotype turned up a few times. The chain recombines TRBV27 with TRBJ2-1; 9 nucleotides line up with TRBD2. Looked up from germline, CDR1 is MNHEY and CDR2 is SMNVEV (reference sequence). V gave up 5 bases and J gave up 2 bases; unmatched junction bases: 7. This CDR3 region has 16 residues. CDR3 region: CASSASGRPPYNEQFF. As DNA, the CDR3 is TGTGCCAGCAGTGCCAGCGGGAGGCCCCCCTACAATGAGCAGTTCTTC.

The chain links TRBV5-1 to TRBJ2-1, with TRBD2 matching 10 bases. This CDR3 comprises 16 residues. The junction had 11 bases not matched to a gene; V was cut back by 4 bases and J by 7 bases. Per the germline V gene, CDR1 is SGHRS and CDR2 is YFSETQ. As DNA, the CDR3 is TGCGCCAGCAGCCCTCCTCTAGCGGGGGTAATGAATGAGCAGTTCTTC. This translates into CASSPPLAGVMNEQFF.

The chain couples TRBV25-1 to TRBJ2-3, with TRBD1 matching 10 bases. CDR3 length equals 15 residues. Unmatched junction bases numbered 1, after V lost 0 bases and J lost 4 bases. CDR1 is MGHDK, CDR2 SYGVNS, per germline. CDR3 residues: CASSEYGTGADTQYF. CDR3 nucleotide sequence: TGTGCCAGCAGTGAATATGGGACAGGGGCAGATACGCAGTATTTT.

This clonotype was seen a handful of times. The chain employs TRBV7-9 and TRBJ2-7; 9 bases are shared with TRBD1. Germline-derived CDR1 and CDR2 are SEHNR and FQNEAQ (reference sequence). The CDR3 runs 13 residues. V trimming: 5 bases; J trimming: 5 bases; junction bases outside the gene matches: 4. CDR3 region: CASSRGQGHEQYF. The CDR3, as DNA: TGTGCCAGCAGCCGAGGACAGGGGCACGAGCAGTACTTC.

The V gene is TRBV7-8, the J gene TRBJ2-1; D perhaps matches TRBD2 (6 bases). Germline V gene data show CDR1 as SGHVS and CDR2 as FQNEAQ. The ends were cut back, 5 bases at V and 2 bases at J, with 16 bases in the middle. This CDR3 is 16 amino acids long. The CDR3 reads CASSRTGTGPYNEQFF. The CDR3 coding sequence is TGTGCCAGCAGCAGAACCGGGACTGGCCCCTACAATGAGCAGTTCTTC. Together with reference TRBV7-8 and TRBJ2-1, the CDR3 gives the full variable domain: GAGVSQSPRYKVAKRGQDVALRCDPISGHVSLFWYQQALGQGPEFLTYFQNEAQLDKSGLPSDRFFAERPEGSVSTLKIQRTQQEDSAVYLCASSRTGTGPYNEQFFGPGTRLTVL.

J is TRBJ2-5 and V is TRBV3-1; 7 nucleotides match TRBD2. With V trimmed by 4 bases and J by 1 base, 3 bases remained unmatched. CDR3 length equals 14 residues. Germline assignment: CDR1 LGHDT and CDR2 YNNKEL (reference sequence). The CDR3 DNA sequence: TGTGCCAGCAGCCGGCGGGGGACCCAAGAGACCCAGTACTTC. Its protein is CASSRRGTQETQYF.

The chain recombines TRBV20-1 with TRBJ2-1; 12 bases fit TRBD2. CDR3 size: 14 residues. CDR1 DFQATT and CDR2 SNEGSKA come from the germline V gene (reference sequence). The trim removed 6 bases at V and 9 bases at J, leaving 9 bases unmatched. The chain's CDR3 is CSARTSGARSEQFF. CDR3 DNA sequence: TGCAGTGCCCGGACTAGCGGGGCACGTTCTGAGCAGTTCTTC.

V gene TRBV20-1 combines with J gene TRBJ1-2; 9 positions agree with TRBD1. With 5 bases clipped from V and 2 bases from J, the junction kept 6 bases outside the gene matches. This CDR3 has 14 amino acids. Germline V lookup: CDR1 DFQATT, CDR2 SNEGSKA (reference sequence). For the CDR3, the DNA is TGCAGTGCTTATGGACAGGGGTTCAACTATGGCTACACCTTC. Encoded protein: CSAYGQGFNYGYTF.

This clonotype has more than one count but fewer than ten. The chain has TRBV7-6 and TRBJ2-3, with a tentative D call TRBD2 (7 bases). Germline loops: CDR1 SGHVS, CDR2 FNYEAQ. The CDR3 is 13 amino acids. The V and J ends lost 7 bases and 3 bases respectively, with 11 bases between them. The CDR3 protein is CASTGGLTDTQYF. DNA for the CDR3: TGTGCCAGCACCGGGGGGCTTACAGATACGCAGTATTTT.

The CDR3: CASSLGGLRSSYNEQFF. CDR3 coding DNA: TGTGCCAGCAGCTTAGGGGGACTACGCTCCTCCTACAATGAGCAGTTCTTC. The genes are TRBV7-9 and TRBJ2-1; 7 bases are shared with TRBD2. Losses at the gene ends were 1 base for V and 0 bases for J; bases not matched to a gene: 6. Germline-derived CDR1 and CDR2 are SEHNR and FQNEAQ (reference sequence). The length of the CDR3 is 17 residues.

This clonotype was counted only a few times. This chain joins TRBV12-3 or TRBV12-4 and TRBJ2-7; TRBD1 agrees at 8 bases. CDR3 length: 14 residues. The trim removed 7 bases at V and 5 bases at J, leaving 10 bases unmatched. CDR3 DNA: TGTGCCAGCACAAAGGACAGGGAAGGAAACGAGCAGTACTTC. Its translation is CASTKDREGNEQYF.

V usage is TRBV27 and J usage is TRBJ2-7, with TRBD1 matching over 7 bases. Germline lookup yields CDR1 MNHEY and CDR2 SMNVEV (reference sequence). V shed 3 bases and J 5 bases; nucleotides not matched to a gene: 10. CDR3 length: 15 amino acids. This CDR3 is CASSFFNDRVNEQYF. The CDR3 DNA reads TGTGCCAGCAGTTTCTTCAATGACAGGGTCAACGAGCAGTACTTC.

This clonotype was picked up a small number of times. This chain uses TRBV20-1 with TRBJ2-7; no reliable D call. V lost 4 bases and J lost 1, with 23 bases in between. Looked up from germline, CDR1 is DFQATT and CDR2 is SNEGSKA (reference sequence). CDR3 length: 17 amino acids. The CDR3 loop reads CSAIPNIVVYFSYEQYF. The CDR3 DNA sequence: TGCAGTGCTATCCCAAACATCGTAGTTTACTTTTCCTACGAGCAGTACTTC.